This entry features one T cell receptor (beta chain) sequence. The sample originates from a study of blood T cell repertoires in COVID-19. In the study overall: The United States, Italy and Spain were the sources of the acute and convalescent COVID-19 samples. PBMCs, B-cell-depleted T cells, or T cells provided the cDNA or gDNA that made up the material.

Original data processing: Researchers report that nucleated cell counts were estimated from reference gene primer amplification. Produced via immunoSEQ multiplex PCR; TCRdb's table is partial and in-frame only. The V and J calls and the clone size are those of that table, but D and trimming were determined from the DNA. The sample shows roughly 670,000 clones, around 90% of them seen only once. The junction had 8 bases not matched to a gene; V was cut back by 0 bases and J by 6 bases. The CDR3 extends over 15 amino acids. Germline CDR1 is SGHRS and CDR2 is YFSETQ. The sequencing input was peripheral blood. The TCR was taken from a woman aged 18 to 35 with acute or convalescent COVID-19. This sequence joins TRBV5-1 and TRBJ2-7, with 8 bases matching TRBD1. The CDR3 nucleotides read TGCGCCAGCAGCTTGGACGGACAGGGTTATTTCGAGCAGTACTTC. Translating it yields CASSLDGQGYFEQYF.